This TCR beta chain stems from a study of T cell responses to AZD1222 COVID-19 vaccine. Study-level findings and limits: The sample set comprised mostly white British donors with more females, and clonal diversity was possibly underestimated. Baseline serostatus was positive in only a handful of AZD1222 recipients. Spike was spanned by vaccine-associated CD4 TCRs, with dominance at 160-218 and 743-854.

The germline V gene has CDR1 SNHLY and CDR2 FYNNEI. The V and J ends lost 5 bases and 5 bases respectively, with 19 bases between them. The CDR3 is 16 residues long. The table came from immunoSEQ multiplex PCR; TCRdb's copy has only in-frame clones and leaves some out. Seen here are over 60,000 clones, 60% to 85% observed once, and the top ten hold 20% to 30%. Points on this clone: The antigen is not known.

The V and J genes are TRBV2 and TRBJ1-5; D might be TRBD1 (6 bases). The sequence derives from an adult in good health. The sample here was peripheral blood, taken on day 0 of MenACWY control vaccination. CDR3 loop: CASSPTGRGPDQPQHF. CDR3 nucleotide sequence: TGTGCCAGCAGTCCTACAGGGAGAGGCCCCGATCAGCCCCAGCATTTT.